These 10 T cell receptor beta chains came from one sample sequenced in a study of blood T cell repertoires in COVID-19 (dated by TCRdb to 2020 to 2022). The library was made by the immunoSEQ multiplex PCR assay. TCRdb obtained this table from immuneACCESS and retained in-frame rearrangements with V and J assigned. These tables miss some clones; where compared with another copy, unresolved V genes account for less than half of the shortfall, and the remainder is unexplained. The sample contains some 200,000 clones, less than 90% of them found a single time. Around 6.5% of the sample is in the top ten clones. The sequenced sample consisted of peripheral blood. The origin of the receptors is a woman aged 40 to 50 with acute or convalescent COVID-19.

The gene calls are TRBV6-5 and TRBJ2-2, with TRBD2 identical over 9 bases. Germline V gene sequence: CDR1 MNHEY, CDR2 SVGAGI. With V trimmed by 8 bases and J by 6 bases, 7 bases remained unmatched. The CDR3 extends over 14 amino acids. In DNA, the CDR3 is TGTGCCAGCTCGGGACTAGCAGTTTCCGGGGAGCTGTTTTTT. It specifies CASSGLAVSGELFF.

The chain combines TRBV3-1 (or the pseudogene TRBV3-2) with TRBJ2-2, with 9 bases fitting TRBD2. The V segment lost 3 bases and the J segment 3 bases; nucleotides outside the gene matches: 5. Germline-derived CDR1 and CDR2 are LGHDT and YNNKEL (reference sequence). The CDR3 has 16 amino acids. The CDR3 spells CASSQAGGLHTGELFF. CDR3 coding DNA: TGTGCCAGCAGCCAGGCGGGAGGGCTACACACCGGGGAGCTGTTTTTT.

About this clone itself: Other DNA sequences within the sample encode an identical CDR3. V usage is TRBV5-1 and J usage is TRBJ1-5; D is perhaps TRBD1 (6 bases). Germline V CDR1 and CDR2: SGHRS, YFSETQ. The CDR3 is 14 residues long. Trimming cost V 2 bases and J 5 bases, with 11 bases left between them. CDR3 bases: TGCGCCAGCAGCTTTACAGGGTTGGATCAGCCCCAGCATTTT. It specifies CASSFTGLDQPQHF.

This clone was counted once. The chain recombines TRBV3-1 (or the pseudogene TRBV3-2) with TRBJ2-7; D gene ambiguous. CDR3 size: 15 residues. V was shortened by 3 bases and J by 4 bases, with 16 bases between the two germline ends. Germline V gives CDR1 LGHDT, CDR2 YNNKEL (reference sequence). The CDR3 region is CASSQSSSLPYEQYF. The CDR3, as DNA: TGTGCCAGCAGCCAGAGTAGCAGCCTGCCTTACGAGCAGTACTTC.

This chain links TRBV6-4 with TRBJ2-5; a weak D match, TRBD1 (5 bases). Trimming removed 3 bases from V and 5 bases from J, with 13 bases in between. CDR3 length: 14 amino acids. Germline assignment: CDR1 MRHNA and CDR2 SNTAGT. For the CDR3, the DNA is TGTGCCAGCAGTGAAACCCAGGGTTCGGAGACCCAGTACTTC. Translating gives CASSETQGSETQYF.

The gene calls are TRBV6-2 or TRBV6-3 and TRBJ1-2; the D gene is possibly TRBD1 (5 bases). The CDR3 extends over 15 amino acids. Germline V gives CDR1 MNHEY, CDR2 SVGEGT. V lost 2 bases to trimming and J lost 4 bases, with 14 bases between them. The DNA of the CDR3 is TGTGCCAGCAGTTACGCGGACATTATTACCTATGGCTACACCTTC. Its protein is CASSYADIITYGYTF.

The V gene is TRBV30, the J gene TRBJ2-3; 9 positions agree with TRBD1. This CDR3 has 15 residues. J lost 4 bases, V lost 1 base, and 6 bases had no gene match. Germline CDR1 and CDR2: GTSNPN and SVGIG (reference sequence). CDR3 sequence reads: CAWSGWTGAADTQYF. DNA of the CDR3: TGTGCCTGGAGTGGATGGACAGGGGCGGCAGATACGCAGTATTTT.

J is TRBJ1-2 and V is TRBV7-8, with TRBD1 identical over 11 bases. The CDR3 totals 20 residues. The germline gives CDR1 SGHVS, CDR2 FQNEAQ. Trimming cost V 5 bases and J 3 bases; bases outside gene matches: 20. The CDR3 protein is CASSRGTGGSTMATHYGYTF. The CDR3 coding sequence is TGTGCCAGCAGCCGAGGGACAGGGGGATCAACTATGGCTACACACTATGGCTACACCTTC.

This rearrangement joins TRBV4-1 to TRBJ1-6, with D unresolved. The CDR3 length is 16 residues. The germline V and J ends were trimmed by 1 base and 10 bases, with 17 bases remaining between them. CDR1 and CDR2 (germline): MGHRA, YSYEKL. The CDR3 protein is CASSQGYTLTTSPLHF. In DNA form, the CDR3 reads TGCGCCAGCAGCCAAGGGTATACACTGACAACGTCACCCCTCCACTTT.

CDR3 sequence: CASSGRGVGSYNSPLHF. The CDR3 bases are TGCGCCAGCAGCGGGAGGGGCGTCGGCTCCTATAATTCACCCCTCCACTTT. This chain uses TRBV5-1 with TRBJ1-6; perhaps TRBD1 as D (5 bases). CDR1 and CDR2 from the germline V gene are SGHRS and YFSETQ. V was pared by 4 bases and J by 0 bases, with 14 bases between. This CDR3 spans 17 amino acids.